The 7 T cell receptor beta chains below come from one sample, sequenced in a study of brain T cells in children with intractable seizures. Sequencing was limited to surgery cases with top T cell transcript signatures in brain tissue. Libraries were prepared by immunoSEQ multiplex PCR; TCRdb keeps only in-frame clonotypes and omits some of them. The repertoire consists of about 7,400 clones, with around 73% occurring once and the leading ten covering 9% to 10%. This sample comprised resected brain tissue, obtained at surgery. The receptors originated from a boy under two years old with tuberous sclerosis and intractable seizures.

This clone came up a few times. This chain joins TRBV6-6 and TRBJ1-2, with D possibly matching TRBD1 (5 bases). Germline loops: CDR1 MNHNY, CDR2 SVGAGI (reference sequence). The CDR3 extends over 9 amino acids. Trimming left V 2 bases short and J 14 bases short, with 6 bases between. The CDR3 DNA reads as TGTGCCAGCAGTTACGGGGGGACCTTC. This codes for CASSYGGTF.

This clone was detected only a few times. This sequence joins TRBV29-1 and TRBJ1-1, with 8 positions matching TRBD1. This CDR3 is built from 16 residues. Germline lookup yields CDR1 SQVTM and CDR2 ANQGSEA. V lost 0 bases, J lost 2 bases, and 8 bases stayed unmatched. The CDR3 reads CSVEDAQGARNTEAFF. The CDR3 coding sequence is TGCAGCGTTGAAGATGCCCAGGGGGCACGAAACACTGAAGCTTTCTTT.

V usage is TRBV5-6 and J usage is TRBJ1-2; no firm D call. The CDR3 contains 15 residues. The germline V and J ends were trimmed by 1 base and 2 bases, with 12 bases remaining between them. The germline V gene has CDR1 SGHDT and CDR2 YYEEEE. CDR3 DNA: TGTGCCAGCAGCTTGTACCCAGGCCAGAACTATGGCTACACCTTC. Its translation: CASSLYPGQNYGYTF. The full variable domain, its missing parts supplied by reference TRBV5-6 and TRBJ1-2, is DAGVTQSPTHLIKTRGQQVTLRCSPKSGHDTVSWYQQALGQGPQFIFQYYEEEERQRGNFPDRFSGHQFPNYSSELNVNALLLGDSALYLCASSLYPGQNYGYTFGSGTRLTVV.

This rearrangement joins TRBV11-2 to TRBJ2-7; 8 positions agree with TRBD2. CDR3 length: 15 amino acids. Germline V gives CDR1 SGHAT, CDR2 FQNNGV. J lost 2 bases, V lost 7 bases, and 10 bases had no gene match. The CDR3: CASTSLGGGPYEQYF. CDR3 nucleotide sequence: TGTGCCAGCACCTCTCTAGGCGGGGGGCCCTACGAGCAGTACTTC. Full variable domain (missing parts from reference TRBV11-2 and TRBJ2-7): EAGVAQSPRYKIIEKRQSVAFWCNPISGHATLYWYQQILGQGPKLLIQFQNNGVVDDSQLPKDRFSAERLKGVDSTLKIQPAKLEDSAVYLCASTSLGGGPYEQYFGPGTRLTVT.

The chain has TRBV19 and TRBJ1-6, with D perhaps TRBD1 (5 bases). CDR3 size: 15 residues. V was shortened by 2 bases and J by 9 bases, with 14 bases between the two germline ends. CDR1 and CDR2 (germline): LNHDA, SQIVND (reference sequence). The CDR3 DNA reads TGTGCCAGTAGTATAAGTGGGCCCGGGACTTCACCCCTCCACTTT. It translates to CASSISGPGTSPLHF.

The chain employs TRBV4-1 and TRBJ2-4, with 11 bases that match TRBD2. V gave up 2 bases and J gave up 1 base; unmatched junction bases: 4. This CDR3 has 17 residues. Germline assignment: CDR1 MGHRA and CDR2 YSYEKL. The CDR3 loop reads CASSQLAGGYAKNIQYF. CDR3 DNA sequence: TGCGCCAGCAGCCAACTAGCGGGGGGTTATGCCAAAAACATTCAGTACTTC.

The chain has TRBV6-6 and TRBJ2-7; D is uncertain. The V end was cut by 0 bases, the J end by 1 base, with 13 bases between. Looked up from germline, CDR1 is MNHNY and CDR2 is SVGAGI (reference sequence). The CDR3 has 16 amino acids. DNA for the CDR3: TGTGCCAGCAGTTACTCGAACCCGCCGGCATCCTACGAGCAGTACTTC. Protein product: CASSYSNPPASYEQYF.